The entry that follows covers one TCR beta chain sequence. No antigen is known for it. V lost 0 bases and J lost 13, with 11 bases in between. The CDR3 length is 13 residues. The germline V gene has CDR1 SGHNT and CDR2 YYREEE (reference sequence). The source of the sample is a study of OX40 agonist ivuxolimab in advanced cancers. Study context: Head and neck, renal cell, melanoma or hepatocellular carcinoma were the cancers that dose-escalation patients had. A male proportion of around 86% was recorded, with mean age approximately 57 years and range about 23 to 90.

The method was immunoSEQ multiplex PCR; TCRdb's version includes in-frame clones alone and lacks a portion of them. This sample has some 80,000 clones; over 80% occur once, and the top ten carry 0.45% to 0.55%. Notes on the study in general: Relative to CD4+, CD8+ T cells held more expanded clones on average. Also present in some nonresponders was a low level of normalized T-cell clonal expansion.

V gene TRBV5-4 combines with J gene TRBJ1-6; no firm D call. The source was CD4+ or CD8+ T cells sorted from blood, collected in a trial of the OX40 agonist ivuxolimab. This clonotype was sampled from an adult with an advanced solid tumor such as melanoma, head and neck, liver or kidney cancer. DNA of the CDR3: TGTGCCAGCAGCTTGGAAGGATTTTTTCCCCTCCACTTT. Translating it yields CASSLEGFFPLHF.